These 17 T cell receptor beta chains originate from one sample sequenced in a study of cytomegalovirus exposure and HLA in healthy donors. 60 Vbeta and 13 Jbeta primers were used in PCR. The table came from immunoSEQ multiplex PCR; TCRdb's copy has only in-frame clones and leaves some out. This table has 100,000 to 150,000 clones, 65% to 90% appearing once. The sequencing sample was made of PBMCs. Receptor source: a man aged 18 to 29 in good health and CMV-seronegative.

DNA of the CDR3: TGCGCCAGCAGCCAAGGCGCAGGGCTGGGCGGAGAGGGCTACACCTTC. This translates into CASSQGAGLGGEGYTF. The chain couples TRBV4-3 to TRBJ1-2; possible D gene TRBD1, 5 bases. The CDR3 length is 16 residues. Trimming took off 1 base at V and 8 bases at J, with 20 bases between the two ends. Per the germline V gene, CDR1 is LGHNA and CDR2 is YSLEER.

The CDR3 DNA sequence: TGTGCCAGCAGTTACCGGGCAACAGGGGTATACGAGCAGTACTTC. Translation gives CASSYRATGVYEQYF. The rearrangement links TRBV6-5 to TRBJ2-7, with 7 bases matching TRBD1. Looked up from germline, CDR1 is MNHEY and CDR2 is SVGAGI. With 2 bases clipped from V and 4 bases from J, the junction kept 8 bases outside the gene matches. The CDR3 covers 15 residues.

The rearrangement joins TRBV11-2 to TRBJ2-5; tentative D call: TRBD2 (5 bases). V dropped 5 bases and J dropped 5 bases, with 21 bases sitting between them. Germline assignment: CDR1 SGHAT and CDR2 FQNNGV. This CDR3 comprises 16 residues. CDR3 sequence (DNA): TGTGCCAGCAGCGCCGCCAGTCAACTAGTAGGGGAGACCCAGTACTTC. As protein: CASSAASQLVGETQYF.

The V and J genes are TRBV19 and TRBJ1-1; tentatively, D is TRBD1 (5 bases). The germline CDR1 and CDR2 sequences are LNHDA and SQIVND (reference sequence). CDR3 length equals 13 residues. V was trimmed by 5 bases and J by 1 base, leaving 8 bases between them. This chain's CDR3 is CASSLGPNTEAFF. As DNA, the CDR3 is TGTGCCAGTAGTCTGGGGCCGAACACTGAAGCTTTCTTT.

The chain recombines TRBV9 with TRBJ1-6, with TRBD1 identical over 7 bases. Germline V gene sequence: CDR1 SGDLS, CDR2 YYNGEE. The CDR3 is made up of 16 amino acids. The trim removed 3 bases at V and 6 bases at J, leaving 9 bases unmatched. CDR3 in DNA: TGTGCCAGCAGCGCGACAGGGAAGGGGGCTAATTCACCCCTCCACTTT. Amino acid sequence: CASSATGKGANSPLHF.

The chain joins TRBV11-3 to TRBJ2-5; maybe TRBD2 (6 bases). This CDR3 comprises 14 residues. Germline V gene sequence: CDR1 SGHNT, CDR2 YENEEA. V lost 5 bases and J lost 2, with 12 bases in between. CDR3 DNA: TGTGCCAGCAGCGCCCCGCGGGGACAAGAGACCCAGTACTTC. Its translation: CASSAPRGQETQYF.

The V call is TRBV2, the J call TRBJ1-1; 9 bases match TRBD1. The J segment lost 3 bases and the V segment lost 4 bases, leaving 6 bases of the junction unmatched. The CDR3 spans 15 residues. Germline CDR1 and CDR2: SNHLY and FYNNEI. In DNA form, the CDR3 reads TGTGCCAGCAGTGCCGACAGGGGGACTTACACTGAAGCTTTCTTT. As protein: CASSADRGTYTEAFF.

This clone appeared a single time. The rearrangement links TRBV2 to TRBJ1-5; tentative D call: TRBD1 (5 bases). The CDR3 has 14 residues. Germline CDR1 is SNHLY and CDR2 is FYNNEI. The germline V and J ends were trimmed by 8 bases and 6 bases, with 17 bases remaining between them. The CDR3 coding sequence is TGTGCCAGCGATTGGATTGGGGACTTTCAGCCCCAGCATTTT. It specifies CASDWIGDFQPQHF.

This clone was seen a single time. CDR3 bases: TGTGCCAGTAGTATAGATTGGACAGGGAGCGGCTACACCTTC. This encodes CASSIDWTGSGYTF. The chain combines TRBV19 with TRBJ1-2; 8 bases are a match to TRBD1. The CDR3 totals 14 residues. Germline CDR1 and CDR2: LNHDA and SQIVND (reference sequence). J lost 8 bases, V lost 0 bases, and 5 bases had no gene match.

This clone has just a few counts. The chain has TRBV7-2 and TRBJ2-7; TRBD2 aligns across 15 bases. V lost 6 bases to trimming and J lost 4 bases; unmatched junction nucleotides: 4. The CDR3 contains 15 residues. Germline V CDR1 and CDR2: SGHTA, FQGNSA. CDR3 sequence reads: CASSPGLAGGYEQYF. CDR3 nucleotide sequence: TGTGCCAGCAGTCCGGGACTAGCGGGGGGTTACGAGCAGTACTTC. Combining the CDR3 with reference TRBV7-2 and TRBJ2-7 gives the whole variable domain GAGVSQSPSNKVTEKGKDVELRCDPISGHTALYWYRQSLGQGLEFLIYFQGNSAPDKSGLPSDRFSAERTGGSVSTLTIQRTQQEDSAVYLCASSPGLAGGYEQYFGPGTRLTVT.

This clone was recorded once. V gene TRBV5-6 combines with J gene TRBJ1-5; no clear D gene. The CDR3 has 16 amino acids. Germline CDR1 SGHDT, CDR2 YYEEEE. Trimming took 0 bases from V and 0 from J, leaving 10 bases between them. This CDR3 reads CASSLVGGNSNQPQHF. CDR3 DNA: TGTGCCAGCAGCTTGGTCGGAGGTAATAGCAATCAGCCCCAGCATTTT.

In this sample, this clone turned up once. The V and J genes are TRBV2 and TRBJ2-5; D is perhaps TRBD1 (6 bases). This CDR3 has 13 residues. The V gene's germline CDR1 is SNHLY and CDR2 FYNNEI. The V end was cut by 5 bases, the J end by 4 bases, with 11 bases between. CDR3 in DNA: TGTGCCAGCAGTTTACAGGGTTCAGAGACCCAGTACTTC. This gives the protein CASSLQGSETQYF.

The chain employs TRBV4-1 and TRBJ1-1; D is undetermined. Trimming removed 1 base from V and 1 base from J, with 10 bases in between. The CDR3 is made up of 15 amino acids. Germline V lookup: CDR1 MGHRA, CDR2 YSYEKL. In DNA form, the CDR3 reads TGCGCCAGCAGCCAAGTGGGAGCGTGGAACACTGAAGCTTTCTTT. Its translation: CASSQVGAWNTEAFF.

The V and J genes are TRBV5-1 and TRBJ2-5, with 7 nucleotides matching TRBD1. This CDR3 region has 18 residues. Trimming cost V 3 bases and J 3 bases; bases outside gene matches: 17. Germline-derived CDR1 and CDR2 are SGHRS and YFSETQ. DNA of the CDR3: TGCGCCAGCAGCTCGACGACAGGGCCAGGAAAAATGAAAGAGACCCAGTACTTC. This gives the protein CASSSTTGPGKMKETQYF.

This sequence joins TRBV4-1 and TRBJ2-7; D gene uncertain. The V gene's germline CDR1 is MGHRA and CDR2 YSYEKL. V lost 0 bases and J lost 1, with 10 bases in between. The CDR3 extends over 15 amino acids. Here the CDR3 reads CASSQDKQPSYEQYF. The CDR3 DNA is TGCGCCAGCAGCCAAGATAAACAGCCTTCCTACGAGCAGTACTTC.

This clone was seen only a few times. The rearrangement links TRBV6-6 to TRBJ1-1; TRBD1 aligns across 7 bases. The ends lost 0 bases at V and 10 bases at J; junction bases unmatched: 5. CDR3 length equals 13 residues. Germline V lookup: CDR1 MNHNY, CDR2 SVGAGI (reference sequence). This CDR3 reads CASSYSGTGAAFF. As DNA, the CDR3 is TGTGCCAGCAGTTACTCGGGAACAGGGGCAGCTTTCTTT.

This clone was seen only a few times. V gene TRBV5-1 combines with J gene TRBJ2-7; 8 bases are a match to TRBD1. With 5 bases clipped from V and 2 bases from J, the junction kept 9 bases outside the gene matches. In germline, CDR1 is SGHRS, CDR2 YFSETQ. This CDR3 comprises 15 residues. The CDR3 spells CASREPGQAAYEQYF. The CDR3 DNA is TGCGCCAGCAGGGAACCGGGACAGGCTGCCTACGAGCAGTACTTC.